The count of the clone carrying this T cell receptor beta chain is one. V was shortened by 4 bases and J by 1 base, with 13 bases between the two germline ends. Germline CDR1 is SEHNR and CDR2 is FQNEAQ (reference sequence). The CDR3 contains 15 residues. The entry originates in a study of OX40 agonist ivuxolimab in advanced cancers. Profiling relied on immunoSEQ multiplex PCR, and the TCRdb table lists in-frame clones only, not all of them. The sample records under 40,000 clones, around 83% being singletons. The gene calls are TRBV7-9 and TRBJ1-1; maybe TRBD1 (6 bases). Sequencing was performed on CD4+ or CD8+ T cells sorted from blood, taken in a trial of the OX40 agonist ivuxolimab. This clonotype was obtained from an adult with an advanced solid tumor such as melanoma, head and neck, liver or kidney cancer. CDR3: CASSSQGQTNTEAFF. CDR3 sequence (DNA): TGTGCCAGCAGCTCCCAAGGACAGACGAACACTGAAGCTTTCTTT.